The next 12 T cell receptor beta chains were all read from a single sample in a study of T cells in localized non-small cell lung cancer. The data were produced by immunoSEQ multiplex PCR, yet TCRdb's version contains in-frame clones alone and is incomplete. The data contain tens of thousands of clones, approximately 83% of them seen just once; the ten biggest clones take up approximately 6.6%. The source was peripheral blood, collected before any cancer treatment. The source is a man aged 40-75 years with stage I lung adenocarcinoma.

The chain is built from TRBV9 and TRBJ2-5; 10 bases align to TRBD2. CDR3 length: 16 residues. V lost 3 bases to trimming and J lost 5 bases; unmatched junction nucleotides: 10. Germline lookup yields CDR1 SGDLS and CDR2 YYNGEE. CDR3 in DNA: TGTGCCAGCAGCGCTGGACTAGCGGACATGATGGAGACCCAGTACTTC. Its translation: CASSAGLADMMETQYF.

This chain joins TRBV27 and TRBJ2-1; no firm D call. This CDR3 region has 14 residues. The ends were cut back, 2 bases at V and 7 bases at J, with 12 bases in the middle. Germline V gene lookup returns CDR1 MNHEY and CDR2 SMNVEV (reference sequence). This CDR3 is CASSLRLGYNEQFF. The CDR3 DNA is TGTGCCAGCAGTTTAAGGCTGGGATATAATGAGCAGTTCTTC.

The V and J genes are TRBV5-5 and TRBJ1-2, with no clear D. Germline V gene sequence: CDR1 SGHKS, CDR2 YYEKEE (reference sequence). This CDR3 spans 14 amino acids. Between the trimmed V and J ends, which lost 0 bases and 4 bases, there was a span of 10 bases. This CDR3 is CASSLDQGPYGYTF. The CDR3 DNA reads TGTGCCAGCAGCTTGGATCAAGGCCCCTATGGCTACACCTTC.

This CDR3 reads CASSSDRNYGYTF. For the CDR3, the DNA is TGTGCCAGCAGTTCGGACAGGAACTATGGCTACACCTTC. J is TRBJ1-2 and V is TRBV6-5; TRBD1 matches 7 bases. Germline CDR1 and CDR2: MNHEY and SVGAGI. The CDR3 spans 13 residues. V dropped 4 bases and J dropped 2; count of bases not matched to a gene: 1.

J is TRBJ2-1 and V is TRBV20-1; D is undetermined. The germline gives CDR1 DFQATT, CDR2 SNEGSKA (reference sequence). The CDR3 covers 11 residues. Trimming stripped 7 bases from V and 2 bases from J, with 6 bases between. In DNA, the CDR3 is TGCAGTGTATGGGCCTACAATGAGCAGTTCTTC. Translated, it gives CSVWAYNEQFF.

The CDR3 sequence: CASSLMTRGYEQYF. The DNA for the CDR3 is TGTGCCAGCAGCTTGATGACTAGAGGCTACGAGCAGTACTTC. The chain joins TRBV5-8 to TRBJ2-7; D might be TRBD2 (6 bases). The CDR3 sequence is 14 residues long. V lost 1 base to trimming and J lost 3 bases, with 11 bases between them. Germline V CDR1 and CDR2: SGHTS, YDEGEE.

The chain uses TRBV5-1 and TRBJ1-3, with D uncertain. V was pared by 3 bases and J by 2 bases, with 15 bases between. Looked up from germline, CDR1 is SGHRS and CDR2 is YFSETQ. This CDR3 spans 16 amino acids. DNA for the CDR3: TGCGCCAGCAGCTCCTCAGCGCTAACTACTGGAAACACCATATATTTT. Its translation is CASSSSALTTGNTIYF.

The chain combines TRBV30 with TRBJ1-4; TRBD1 might be the D (5 bases). Germline CDR1 and CDR2: GTSNPN and SVGIG (reference sequence). V was clipped by 2 bases and J by 4 bases, with 8 bases between them. The length of the CDR3 is 13 residues. For the CDR3, the DNA is TGTGCCTGGAGTTCAGGGAGTAATGAAAAACTGTTTTTT. Protein sequence: CAWSSGSNEKLFF. The full variable domain, completed using reference TRBV30 and TRBJ1-4, is SQTIHQWPATLVQPVGSPLSLECTVEGTSNPNLYWYRQAAGRGLQLLFYSVGIGQISSEVPQNLSASRPQDRQFILSSKKLLLSDSGFYLCAWSSGSNEKLFFGSGTQLSVL.

This clone has just a few counts. V and J are TRBV5-4 and TRBJ2-2; D possibly corresponds to TRBD2 (5 bases). From germline, CDR1 is SGHNT and CDR2 YYREEE (reference sequence). Trimming pared 0 bases from V and 6 bases from J, leaving 18 bases between. This CDR3 has 17 amino acids. CDR3 nucleotides: TGTGCCAGCAGCTTGGATTCGATACGGGATGGTGCCGGGGAGCTGTTTTTT. It is translated as CASSLDSIRDGAGELFF. Combining the CDR3 with reference TRBV5-4 and TRBJ2-2 gives the whole variable domain ETGVTQSPTHLIKTRGQQVTLRCSSQSGHNTVSWYQQALGQGPQFIFQYYREEENGRGNFPPRFSGLQFPNYSSELNVNALELDDSALYLCASSLDSIRDGAGELFFGEGSRLTVL.

The chain uses TRBV5-1 and TRBJ2-1; a weak D match, TRBD2 (6 bases). Germline loops: CDR1 SGHRS, CDR2 YFSETQ. The CDR3 has 16 amino acids. V lost 4 bases to trimming and J lost 5 bases, with 19 bases between them. CDR3 loop: CASSTGSWTRHNEQFF. CDR3 coding DNA: TGCGCCAGCAGCACCGGGAGTTGGACCCGCCACAATGAGCAGTTCTTC.

This clone was detected a few times. The chain is built from TRBV5-1 and TRBJ1-1; 7 positions match TRBD1. The CDR3 has 13 amino acids. Unmatched junction bases numbered 2, after V lost 0 bases and J lost 6 bases. Germline V gene data show CDR1 as SGHRS and CDR2 as YFSETQ. The CDR3 spells CASSLEGQSEAFF. The CDR3 nucleotides are TGCGCCAGCAGCTTGGAGGGACAGTCTGAAGCTTTCTTT.

V usage is TRBV27 and J usage is TRBJ2-7; TRBD1 matches at 7 bases. The trim removed 1 base at V and 2 bases at J, leaving 11 bases unmatched. This CDR3 comprises 17 residues. Germline V lookup: CDR1 MNHEY, CDR2 SMNVEV (reference sequence). The CDR3 nucleotides read TGTGCCAGCAGTTTATTCATGGGGACAGTCGAAACCTACGAGCAGTACTTC. It specifies CASSLFMGTVETYEQYF.